This entry is about one T cell receptor beta chain. Original handling: How many nucleated cells were present was estimated from reference gene primer amplification. Method: immunoSEQ multiplex PCR; TCRdb's copy keeps in-frame clones and lacks some. V and J calls plus clone size are reproduced from that table; the DNA served to infer D and trimming. This table holds around 280,000 clones, around nine tenths found once. The data stem from a study of blood T cell repertoires in COVID-19. Study-level information: The analysed material was cDNA or gDNA that came from T cells, B-cell-depleted T cells, or PBMCs.

The CDR3 runs 16 residues. CDR1 SGHRS and CDR2 YFSETQ come from the germline V gene. J lost 5 bases, V lost 1 base, and 7 bases had no gene match. The chain links TRBV5-1 to TRBJ2-3; 10 nucleotides match TRBD2. The specimen was peripheral blood. The clonotype was recovered from a man aged 65 to 85 with acute or convalescent COVID-19. The DNA of the CDR3 is TGCGCCAGCAGCTTGATGGGTAGCGGGAGGTTAGATACGCAGTATTTT. It encodes CASSLMGSGRLDTQYF.